The subject of this entry is one TCR beta chain. What it binds is not known. This entry comes from a study of OX40 agonist ivuxolimab in advanced cancers. The wider study: Patients undergoing dose escalation presented with hepatocellular carcinoma, melanoma, renal cell or head and neck cancer.

Study observations and caveats: Antigens targeted by the expanded peripheral T cells were not determined.

Germline values: CDR1 SGHTS, CDR2 YDEGEE. Trimming removed 1 base at V and 3 bases at J, with 11 bases between. This CDR3 region has 15 residues. Here immunoSEQ multiplex PCR was the method, and the copy in TCRdb shows in-frame clones only, minus some. The data contain tens of thousands of clones, approximately 90% of them singletons. V usage is TRBV5-8 and J usage is TRBJ1-5, with D unresolved. This clonotype originated in an adult with an advanced solid tumor such as melanoma, head and neck, liver or kidney cancer. Sequencing used CD4+ or CD8+ T cells sorted from blood, obtained in a trial of the OX40 agonist ivuxolimab. CDR3 protein: CASSLNAGLNQPQHF. CDR3 coding DNA: TGTGCCAGCAGCTTGAATGCAGGACTCAATCAGCCCCAGCATTTT.